These T cell receptor beta chains were read from a single sample in a study of blood T cell repertoires in COVID-19. The table came from immunoSEQ multiplex PCR; TCRdb's copy has only in-frame clones and leaves some out. This table has some 160,000 clones, around 84% appearing once. The sequenced material came from PBMCs or T cells enriched from blood (not recorded which). Source of these receptors: a woman aged 45-60 years who had recovered from COVID-19. Each CDR3 is given with its conserved first and last residue. D genes are given only for firm matches. For some rows the clone size is stated as once, few or many, or as a class when expanded; others skip it.

v_call: TRBV11-2
d_call: TRBD1
j_call: TRBJ2-7
clone_size: .
cdr3_nt: TGTGCCAGCAGCTTAGTTGACAGGGCCCCCTACGAGCAGTACTTC
cdr3_aa: CASSLVDRAPYEQYF

v_call: TRBV7-3
d_call: TRBD1
j_call: TRBJ1-1
clone_size: .
cdr3_nt: TGTGCCAGCAGCCCCCATGGGACAGTCGGGGACACTGAAGCTTTCTTT
cdr3_aa: CASSPHGTVGDTEAFF

v_call: TRBV27
d_call: TRBD1
j_call: TRBJ1-6
clone_size: .
cdr3_nt: TGTGCCAGCAGTCAAAACAGGGGGGAGGGCTATAATTCACCCCTCCACTTT
cdr3_aa: CASSQNRGEGYNSPLHF

v_call: TRBV6-1
d_call: .
j_call: TRBJ1-1
clone_size: .
cdr3_nt: TGTGCCAGCAGTGAGGCAGGGAACACTGAAGCTTTCTTT
cdr3_aa: CASSEAGNTEAFF

v_call: TRBV11-1
d_call: .
j_call: TRBJ2-7
clone_size: .
cdr3_nt: TGTGCCAGCAGCTCTTTAGCGGCAGAAAACTACGAGCAGTACTTC
cdr3_aa: CASSSLAAENYEQYF

v_call: TRBV12-3/TRBV12-4
d_call: .
j_call: TRBJ1-4
clone_size: .
cdr3_nt: TGTGCCACCTCTTGGGGCCTGAATGAAAAACTGTTTTTT
cdr3_aa: CATSWGLNEKLFF

v_call: TRBV2
d_call: .
j_call: TRBJ1-1
clone_size: .
cdr3_nt: TGTGCCAGCAGCGGGGTGACGAACACTGAAGCTTTCTTT
cdr3_aa: CASSGVTNTEAFF

v_call: TRBV7-2
d_call: .
j_call: TRBJ2-1
clone_size: few
cdr3_nt: TGTGCCAGCAGCTCCGTGGCTAGCCTCTACAATGAGCAGTTCTTC
cdr3_aa: CASSSVASLYNEQFF

v_call: TRBV11-2
d_call: TRBD1
j_call: TRBJ1-5
clone_size: .
cdr3_nt: TGTGCCAGCAGCTTAGCCACAGGGGTTGGTAATCAGCCCCAGCATTTT
cdr3_aa: CASSLATGVGNQPQHF

v_call: TRBV2
d_call: TRBD2
j_call: TRBJ2-7
clone_size: .
cdr3_nt: TGTGCCAGCAGTGTGGCTAGCGGGAGAGTCGAGCAGTACTTC
cdr3_aa: CASSVASGRVEQYF

v_call: TRBV28
d_call: .
j_call: TRBJ1-1
clone_size: .
cdr3_nt: TGTGCCAGCAGTTTCATTTTGAACACTGAAGCTTTCTTT
cdr3_aa: CASSFILNTEAFF

v_call: TRBV4-3
d_call: TRBD2
j_call: TRBJ2-4
clone_size: .
cdr3_nt: TGCGCCAGCAGCCAACTGGACTCAGCGGGAAAAAACATTCAGTACTTC
cdr3_aa: CASSQLDSAGKNIQYF

v_call: TRBV7-9
d_call: .
j_call: TRBJ2-5
clone_size: .
cdr3_nt: TGTGCCAGCAGCCCCCGGGAGACCCAGTACTTC
cdr3_aa: CASSPRETQYF

v_call: TRBV6-2/TRBV6-3
d_call: TRBD2
j_call: TRBJ2-1
clone_size: .
cdr3_nt: TGTGCCAGCAGTTACTCGAGTAGCGGGGGGGCCTTTGAGCAGTTCTTC
cdr3_aa: CASSYSSSGGAFEQFF

v_call: TRBV7-9
d_call: .
j_call: TRBJ2-3
clone_size: .
cdr3_nt: TGTGCCAGCAGCTTAGACAGCACCACAGATACGCAGTATTTT
cdr3_aa: CASSLDSTTDTQYF

v_call: TRBV5-6
d_call: .
j_call: TRBJ1-6
clone_size: .
cdr3_nt: TGTGCCAGCAGCTTTGGCAGGACTAGGGTTTATCGGGATTCACCCCTCCACTTT
cdr3_aa: CASSFGRTRVYRDSPLHF

v_call: TRBV5-1
d_call: TRBD1
j_call: TRBJ2-3
clone_size: few
cdr3_nt: TGCGCCAGCAGCCCCGGACTCCAGGGGGGCACAGATACGCAGTATTTT
cdr3_aa: CASSPGLQGGTDTQYF

v_call: TRBV12-3/TRBV12-4
d_call: .
j_call: TRBJ2-7
clone_size: once
cdr3_nt: TGTGCCAGCAGTTTTTCAGGGATCGAGCAGTACTTC
cdr3_aa: CASSFSGIEQYF

v_call: TRBV27
d_call: .
j_call: TRBJ2-7
clone_size: .
cdr3_nt: TGTGCCAGCGCTGACGGGACTCCTCTCCTGGGGCAGTACTTC
cdr3_aa: CASADGTPLLGQYF

v_call: TRBV20-1
d_call: TRBD1
j_call: TRBJ2-7
clone_size: once
cdr3_nt: TGCAGTGCGAGTGGACAGGGCTACGAGCAGTACTTC
cdr3_aa: CSASGQGYEQYF

v_call: TRBV28
d_call: TRBD2
j_call: TRBJ2-1
clone_size: .
cdr3_nt: TGTGCCGTCGACCCGACTAGCGGGAGTCTGAATGAGCAGTTCTTC
cdr3_aa: CAVDPTSGSLNEQFF

v_call: TRBV11-2
d_call: TRBD1
j_call: TRBJ1-6
clone_size: .
cdr3_nt: TGTGCCAGCAGCTATGAGACAGGGGGGGGTTCACCCCTCCACTTT
cdr3_aa: CASSYETGGGSPLHF

v_call: TRBV12-2
d_call: .
j_call: TRBJ1-4
clone_size: .
cdr3_nt: TGTGCAATGGGGCCTGCAACTAATGAAAAACTGTTTTTT
cdr3_aa: CAMGPATNEKLFF

v_call: TRBV20-1
d_call: TRBD1
j_call: TRBJ2-7
clone_size: .
cdr3_nt: TGCAGTGCTAGCAGGGGGCGAGAGCAGTACTTC
cdr3_aa: CSASRGREQYF

v_call: TRBV7-6
d_call: .
j_call: TRBJ2-2
clone_size: .
cdr3_nt: TGTGCCAGCAGCTTAGTCCTTTACACCGGGGAGCTGTTTTTT
cdr3_aa: CASSLVLYTGELFF

v_call: TRBV7-9
d_call: TRBD2
j_call: TRBJ2-1
clone_size: .
cdr3_nt: TGTGCCAGCACCTATCCACCCGGGACTAGCGTTTACAATGAGCAGTTCTTC
cdr3_aa: CASTYPPGTSVYNEQFF

v_call: TRBV19
d_call: TRBD1
j_call: TRBJ1-6
clone_size: .
cdr3_nt: TGTGCCAGTAGGCCCGGGACAGAAAATTCACCCCTCCACTTT
cdr3_aa: CASRPGTENSPLHF

v_call: TRBV2
d_call: .
j_call: TRBJ1-2
clone_size: .
cdr3_nt: TGTGCCAGCAACAGGGCAGAAGGGGGCTACACCTTC
cdr3_aa: CASNRAEGGYTF

v_call: TRBV5-1
d_call: TRBD1
j_call: TRBJ1-2
clone_size: .
cdr3_nt: TGCGCCAGTTTCTCGGGACAGGCTACGGGGCTCTATGGCTACACCTTC
cdr3_aa: CASFSGQATGLYGYTF

v_call: TRBV27
d_call: .
j_call: TRBJ1-2
clone_size: .
cdr3_nt: TGTGCCAGCAGTCTGACAGCAGCTTCCTATGGCTACACCTTC
cdr3_aa: CASSLTAASYGYTF